This T cell receptor beta chain was documented in a study of T cell responses to AZD1222 COVID-19 vaccine. At the level of the study: Researchers grouped second doses given at about 4 or about 12 weeks into one pool.

Study outcomes and limitations: Spike-specific TCR depth and breadth grew after two AZD1222 doses. Donors, mostly white British, included more females; clonal diversity was possibly underestimated. Just a handful of AZD1222 recipients tested seropositive at baseline.

Profiled with immunoSEQ multiplex PCR; TCRdb holds only in-frame clones, not every one. The sample consists of 100,000 to 150,000 clones, about nine tenths of them appearing once. The V and J ends lost 0 bases and 6 bases respectively, with 11 bases between them. The CDR3 loop spans 14 amino acids. Germline V CDR1 and CDR2: PRHDT, FYEKMQ (reference sequence). A remark on this clone: The antigen is undetermined.

This chain joins TRBV13 and TRBJ1-2; perhaps TRBD1 as D (5 bases). The sample in question was peripheral blood, obtained on day 0 of AZD1222 vaccination. The TCR comes from an adult in good health. CDR3 in amino acids: CASSLGEGWDGYTF. CDR3 bases: TGTGCCAGCAGCTTAGGAGAGGGGTGGGATGGCTACACCTTC. Full variable domain (missing parts from reference TRBV13 and TRBJ1-2): AAGVIQSPRHLIKEKRETATLKCYPIPRHDTVYWYQQGPGQDPQFLISFYEKMQSDKGSIPDRFSAQQFSDYHSELNMSSLELGDSALYFCASSLGEGWDGYTFGSGTRLTVV.